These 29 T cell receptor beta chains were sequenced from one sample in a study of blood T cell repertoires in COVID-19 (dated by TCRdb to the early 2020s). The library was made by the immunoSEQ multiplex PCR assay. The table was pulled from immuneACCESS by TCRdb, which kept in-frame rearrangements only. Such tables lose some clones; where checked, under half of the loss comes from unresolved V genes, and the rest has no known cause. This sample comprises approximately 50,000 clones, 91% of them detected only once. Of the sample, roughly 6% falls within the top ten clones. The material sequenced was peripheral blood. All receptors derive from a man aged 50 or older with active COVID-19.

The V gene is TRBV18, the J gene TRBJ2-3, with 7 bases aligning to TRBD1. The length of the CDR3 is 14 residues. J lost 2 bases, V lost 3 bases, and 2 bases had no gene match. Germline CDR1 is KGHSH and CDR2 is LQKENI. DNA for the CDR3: TGTGCCAGCTCACCCGACAGGGTCACAGATACGCAGTATTTT. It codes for CASSPDRVTDTQYF. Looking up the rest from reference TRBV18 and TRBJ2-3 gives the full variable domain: NAGVMQNPRHLVRRRGQEARLRCSPMKGHSHVYWYRQLPEEGLKFMVYLQKENIIDESGMPKERFSAEFPKEGPSILRIQQVVRGDSAAYFCASSPDRVTDTQYFGPGTRLTVL.

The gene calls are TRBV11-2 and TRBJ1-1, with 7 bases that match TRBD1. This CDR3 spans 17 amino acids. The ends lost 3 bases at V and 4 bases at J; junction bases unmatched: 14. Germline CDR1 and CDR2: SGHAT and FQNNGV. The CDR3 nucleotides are TGTGCCAGCAGCTTTCCTCGGGACAGAAGACGAAGCACTGAAGCTTTCTTT. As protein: CASSFPRDRRRSTEAFF.

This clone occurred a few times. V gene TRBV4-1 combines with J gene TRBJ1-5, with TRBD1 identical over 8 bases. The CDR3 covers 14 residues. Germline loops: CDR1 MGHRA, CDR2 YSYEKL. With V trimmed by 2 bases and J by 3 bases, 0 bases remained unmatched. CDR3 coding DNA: TGCGCCAGCAGCCAACAGGGGGCCAATCAGCCCCAGCATTTT. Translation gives CASSQQGANQPQHF.

DNA of the CDR3: TGTGCCAGTAGTATTTCGGGACAGGGCTATGGCTACACCTTC. Translation gives CASSISGQGYGYTF. The chain recombines TRBV19 with TRBJ1-2; 9 bases agree with TRBD1. J lost 4 bases, V lost 3 bases, and 3 bases had no gene match. The CDR3 runs 14 residues. Germline-derived CDR1 and CDR2 are LNHDA and SQIVND (reference sequence).

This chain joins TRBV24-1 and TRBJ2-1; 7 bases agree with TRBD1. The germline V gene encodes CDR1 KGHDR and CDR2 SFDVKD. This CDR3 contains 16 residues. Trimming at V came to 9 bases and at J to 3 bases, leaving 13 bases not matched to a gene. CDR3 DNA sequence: TGTGCCACCGGGGGTAAGGGGGCCTCATACTACAATGAGCAGTTCTTC. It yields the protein CATGGKGASYYNEQFF.

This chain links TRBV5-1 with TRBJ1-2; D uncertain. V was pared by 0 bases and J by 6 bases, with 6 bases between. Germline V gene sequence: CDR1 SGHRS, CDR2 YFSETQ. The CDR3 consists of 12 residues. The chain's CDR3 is CASSLDGDGYTF. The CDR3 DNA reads TGCGCCAGCAGCTTGGACGGGGATGGCTACACCTTC. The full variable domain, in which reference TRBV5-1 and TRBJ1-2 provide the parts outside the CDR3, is KAGVTQTPRYLIKTRGQQVTLSCSPISGHRSVSWYQQTPGQGLQFLFEYFSETQRNKGNFPGRFSGRQFSNSRSEMNVSTLELGDSALYLCASSLDGDGYTFGSGTRLTVV.

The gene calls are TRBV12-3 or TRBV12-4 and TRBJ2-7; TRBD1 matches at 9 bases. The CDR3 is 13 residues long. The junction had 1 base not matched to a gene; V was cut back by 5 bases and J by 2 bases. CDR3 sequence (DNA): TGTGCCAGCAGTGGACAGGGGACCTACGAGCAGTACTTC. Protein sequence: CASSGQGTYEQYF.

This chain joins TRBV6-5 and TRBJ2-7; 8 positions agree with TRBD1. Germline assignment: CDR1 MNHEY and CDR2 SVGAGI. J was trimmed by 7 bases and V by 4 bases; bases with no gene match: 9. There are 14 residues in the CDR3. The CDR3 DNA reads TGTGCCAGCAGTTTCAGCCAGGGGGCGCGTGAGCAGTACTTC. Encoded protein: CASSFSQGAREQYF.

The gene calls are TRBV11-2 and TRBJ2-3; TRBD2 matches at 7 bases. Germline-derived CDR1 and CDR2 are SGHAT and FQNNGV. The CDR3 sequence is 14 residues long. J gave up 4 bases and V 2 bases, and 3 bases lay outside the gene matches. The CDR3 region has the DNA TGTGCCAGCAGCTTACGACTAGCCGCAGATACGCAGTATTTT. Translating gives CASSLRLAADTQYF.

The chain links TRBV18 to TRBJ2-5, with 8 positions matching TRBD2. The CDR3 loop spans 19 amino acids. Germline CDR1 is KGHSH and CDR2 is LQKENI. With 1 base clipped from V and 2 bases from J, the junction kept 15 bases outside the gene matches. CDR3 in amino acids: CASSPLPFSGSSLQETQYF. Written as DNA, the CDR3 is TGTGCCAGCTCACCACTACCCTTCAGCGGGAGTTCCCTTCAAGAGACCCAGTACTTC. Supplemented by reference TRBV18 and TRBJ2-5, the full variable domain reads NAGVMQNPRHLVRRRGQEARLRCSPMKGHSHVYWYRQLPEEGLKFMVYLQKENIIDESGMPKERFSAEFPKEGPSILRIQQVVRGDSAAYFCASSPLPFSGSSLQETQYFGPGTRLLVL.

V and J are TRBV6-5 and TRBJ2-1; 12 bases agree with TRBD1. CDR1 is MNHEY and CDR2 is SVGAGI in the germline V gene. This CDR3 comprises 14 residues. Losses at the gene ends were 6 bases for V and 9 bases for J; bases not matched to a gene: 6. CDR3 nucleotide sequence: TGTGCCAGCAGCCCCGGGACAGGGGGCGGTGAGCAGTTCTTC. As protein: CASSPGTGGGEQFF.

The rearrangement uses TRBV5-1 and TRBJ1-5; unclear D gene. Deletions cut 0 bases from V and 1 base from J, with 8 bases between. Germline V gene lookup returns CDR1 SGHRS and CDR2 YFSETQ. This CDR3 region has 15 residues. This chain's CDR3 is CASSLAPGSNQPQHF. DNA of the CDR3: TGCGCCAGCAGCTTGGCGCCGGGGAGCAATCAGCCCCAGCATTTT.

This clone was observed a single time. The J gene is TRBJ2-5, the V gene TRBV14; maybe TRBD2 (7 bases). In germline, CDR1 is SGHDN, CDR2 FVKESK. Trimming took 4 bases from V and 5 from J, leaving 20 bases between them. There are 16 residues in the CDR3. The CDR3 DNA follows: TGTGCCAGCAGCCTGGCCCGGACAGCCGGGGGGGAGACCCAGTACTTC. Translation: CASSLARTAGGETQYF.

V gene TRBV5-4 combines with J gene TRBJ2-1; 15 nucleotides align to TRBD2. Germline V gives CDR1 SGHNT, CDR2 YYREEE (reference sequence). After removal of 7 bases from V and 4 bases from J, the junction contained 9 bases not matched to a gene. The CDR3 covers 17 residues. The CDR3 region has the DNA TGTGCCAGCTCACCGGGACTAGCGGGGGGCCAATACAATGAGCAGTTCTTC. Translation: CASSPGLAGGQYNEQFF.

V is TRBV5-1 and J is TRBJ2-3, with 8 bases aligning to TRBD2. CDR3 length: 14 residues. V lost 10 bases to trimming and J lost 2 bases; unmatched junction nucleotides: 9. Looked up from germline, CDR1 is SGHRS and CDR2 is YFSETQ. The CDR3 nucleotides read TGCGCCTCAGGCGGGGGGTCTTACACAGATACGCAGTATTTT. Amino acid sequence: CASGGGSYTDTQYF.

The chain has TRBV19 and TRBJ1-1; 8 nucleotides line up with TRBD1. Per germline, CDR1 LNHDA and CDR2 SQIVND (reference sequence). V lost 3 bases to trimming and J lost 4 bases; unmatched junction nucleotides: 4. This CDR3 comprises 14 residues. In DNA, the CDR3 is TGTGCCAGTAGTATGACAGGGGAGATCACTGAAGCTTTCTTT. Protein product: CASSMTGEITEAFF.

The CDR3 region is CASRYRGGYGYTF. As DNA, the CDR3 is TGTGCCAGCAGGTACAGGGGGGGATATGGCTACACCTTC. V and J are TRBV3-1 (or the pseudogene TRBV3-2) and TRBJ1-2; 8 bases match TRBD1. J was trimmed by 5 bases and V by 6 bases; bases with no gene match: 5. CDR1 is LGHDT, CDR2 YNNKEL, per germline (reference sequence). This CDR3 region has 13 residues.

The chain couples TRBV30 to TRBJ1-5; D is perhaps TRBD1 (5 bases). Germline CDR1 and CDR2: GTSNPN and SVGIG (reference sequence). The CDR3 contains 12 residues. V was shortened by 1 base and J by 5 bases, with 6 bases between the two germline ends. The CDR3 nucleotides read TGTGCCTGGAGTGGGGGGGATCAGCCCCAGCATTTT. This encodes CAWSGGDQPQHF.

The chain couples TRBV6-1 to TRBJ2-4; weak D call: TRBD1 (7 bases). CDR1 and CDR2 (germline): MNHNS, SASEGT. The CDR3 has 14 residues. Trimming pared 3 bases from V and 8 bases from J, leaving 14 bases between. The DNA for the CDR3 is TGTGCCAGCAGTGATGGCAGGGGGGTTTACATTCAGTACTTC. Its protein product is CASSDGRGVYIQYF.

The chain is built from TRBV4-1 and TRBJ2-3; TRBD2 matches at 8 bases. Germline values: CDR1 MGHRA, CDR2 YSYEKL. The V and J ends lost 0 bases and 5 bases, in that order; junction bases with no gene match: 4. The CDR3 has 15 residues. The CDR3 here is CASSQDGGAGDTQYF. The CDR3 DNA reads TGCGCCAGCAGCCAAGACGGGGGGGCTGGAGATACGCAGTATTTT.

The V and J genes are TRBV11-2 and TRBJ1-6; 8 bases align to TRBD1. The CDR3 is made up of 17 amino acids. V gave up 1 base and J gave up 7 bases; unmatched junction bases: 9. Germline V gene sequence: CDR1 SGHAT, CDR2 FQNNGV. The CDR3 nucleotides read TGTGCCAGCAGCTTAGCCCTTGGACAGGGACTGAATTCACCCCTCCACTTT. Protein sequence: CASSLALGQGLNSPLHF.

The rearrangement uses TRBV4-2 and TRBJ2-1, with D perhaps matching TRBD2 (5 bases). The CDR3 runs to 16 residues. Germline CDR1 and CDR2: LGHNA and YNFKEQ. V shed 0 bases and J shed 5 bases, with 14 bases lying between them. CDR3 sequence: CASSQDLGSGHNEQFF. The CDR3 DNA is TGTGCCAGCAGCCAAGATCTAGGAAGCGGTCACAATGAGCAGTTCTTC.

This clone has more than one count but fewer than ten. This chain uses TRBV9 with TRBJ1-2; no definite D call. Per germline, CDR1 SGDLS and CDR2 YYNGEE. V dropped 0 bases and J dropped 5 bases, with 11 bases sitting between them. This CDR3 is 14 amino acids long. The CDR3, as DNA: TGTGCCAGCAGCGTAGTACACAGCCCTTATGGCTACACCTTC. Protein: CASSVVHSPYGYTF.

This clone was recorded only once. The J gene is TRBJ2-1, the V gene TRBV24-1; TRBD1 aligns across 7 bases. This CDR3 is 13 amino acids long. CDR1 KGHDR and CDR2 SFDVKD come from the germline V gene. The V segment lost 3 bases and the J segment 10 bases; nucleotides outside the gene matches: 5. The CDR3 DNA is TGTGCCACCAGTGATACCCGGGACAGAGAGCAGTTCTTC. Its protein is CATSDTRDREQFF.

As DNA, the CDR3 is TGTGCTAGTGGTTTGGTCCCAGTAGCGGGGGAGACCCAGTACTTC. It specifies CASGLVPVAGETQYF. The J gene is TRBJ2-5, the V gene TRBV12-5; 8 positions match TRBD2. J gave up 5 bases and V 0 bases, and 5 bases lay outside the gene matches. Germline lookup yields CDR1 LGHNT and CDR2 FRNRAP. The CDR3 extends over 15 amino acids.

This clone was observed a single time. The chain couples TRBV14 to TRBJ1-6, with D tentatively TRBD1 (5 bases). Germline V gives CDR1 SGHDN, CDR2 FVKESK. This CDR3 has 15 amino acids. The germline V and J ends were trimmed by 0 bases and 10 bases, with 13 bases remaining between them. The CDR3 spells CASSQESQGRSPLHF. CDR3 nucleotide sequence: TGTGCCAGCAGCCAAGAGTCGCAGGGCCGCTCACCCCTCCACTTT.

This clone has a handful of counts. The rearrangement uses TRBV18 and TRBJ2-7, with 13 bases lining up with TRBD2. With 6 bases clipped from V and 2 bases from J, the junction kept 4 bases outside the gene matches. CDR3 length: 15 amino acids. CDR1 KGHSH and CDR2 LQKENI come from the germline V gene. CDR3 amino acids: CASSEGTSGTYEQYF. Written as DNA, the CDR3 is TGTGCCAGCTCCGAAGGGACTAGCGGGACCTACGAGCAGTACTTC.

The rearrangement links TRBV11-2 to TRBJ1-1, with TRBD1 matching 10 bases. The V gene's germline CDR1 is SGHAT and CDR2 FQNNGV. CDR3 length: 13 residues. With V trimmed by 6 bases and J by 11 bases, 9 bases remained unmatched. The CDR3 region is CASSRDRGQGAFF. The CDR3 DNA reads TGTGCCAGCAGTCGGGACAGGGGACAAGGGGCTTTCTTT.

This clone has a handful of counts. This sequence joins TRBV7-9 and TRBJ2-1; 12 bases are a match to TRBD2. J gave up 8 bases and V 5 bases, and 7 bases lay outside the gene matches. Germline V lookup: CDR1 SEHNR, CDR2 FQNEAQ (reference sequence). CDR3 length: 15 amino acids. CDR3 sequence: CASSELAGGQDEQFF. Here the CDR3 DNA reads TGTGCCAGCAGCGAACTAGCGGGGGGCCAGGATGAGCAGTTCTTC.